The rows below give T cell receptor beta chains drawn from one sample of a study of shared T cell receptors in the human thymus. Clones were read by immunoSEQ multiplex PCR, and TCRdb kept only the in-frame ones, dropping some. The data contain approximately 490,000 clones, around 78% of them singletons. These data were also reused for a study on human thymus T cells.

The specimen sequenced was thymocytes. The receptors originated from a boy younger than two with a congenital heart defect. Each CDR3 is given with its conserved first and last residue. The D gene is left open where the match is weak. Some rows have no size entry. The others give once, few or many, or a class for an expanded clone.

>few|TRBV4-3|-|TRBJ2-4
TGCGCCAGCAGCCAAGATAGTTTCGTAGCCAAAAACATTCAGTACTTC
CASSQDSFVAKNIQYF
>-|TRBV19|TRBD1|TRBJ1-5
TGTGCCAGTAGTTCGGTTGCCGGGGACAGGGGAGACTGGAATAGCAATCAGCCCCAGCATTTT
CASSSVAGDRGDWNSNQPQHF
>-|TRBV5-8|-|TRBJ2-4
TGTGCCAGCAGCTTGAAAGGGGGGGGCAGTCGGTCCGGTCAGTACTTC
CASSLKGGGSRSGQYF
>once|TRBV6-1|TRBD2|TRBJ2-5
TGTGCCAGCAGTGAAGCGGGGGGGGAACGCCAAGAGACCCAGTACTTC
CASSEAGGERQETQYF
>-|TRBV7-2|TRBD2|TRBJ2-7
TGTGCCAGCAGCCCAAGGACTAGCGGGAGTTTCCACGAGCAGTACTTC
CASSPRTSGSFHEQYF
>-|TRBV30|TRBD2|TRBJ2-4
TGTGCCGGGGGACTAGCGATCACCAAAAACATTCAGTACTTC
CAGGLAITKNIQYF
>few|TRBV9|-|TRBJ2-7
TGTGCCAGCAGCCCCATCGGACGGGGGTGCCCCAGTAACACTCAGTACTTC
CASSPIGRGCPSNTQYF
>-|TRBV4-3|TRBD2|TRBJ2-1
TGCGCCAGCAGCCAGACAGGGGGACTAGCGGATTACAATGAGCAGTTCTTC
CASSQTGGLADYNEQFF
>-|TRBV27|TRBD2|TRBJ2-2
TGTGCCAGCAGCAGAGCGGGAGGAGACACCGGGGAGCTGTTTTTT
CASSRAGGDTGELFF
>-|TRBV7-3|TRBD2|TRBJ2-2
TGTGCCAGCAGCTCCCCAAGGGCTAGCGGACCGAACACCGGGGAGCTGTTTTTT
CASSSPRASGPNTGELFF
>once|TRBV28|TRBD1|TRBJ2-7
TGTGCCAGCAGGGATTCTACAGGGGCCTACGAGCAGTACTTC
CASRDSTGAYEQYF
>-|TRBV25-1|-|TRBJ1-5
TGTGCCAGCAGTGAAAAACAGGTAAATCAGCCCCAGCATTTT
CASSEKQVNQPQHF
>-|TRBV7-8|-|TRBJ1-5
TGTGCCAGCAGCTTAGAGTTGCGGGGGCCCCAGCATTTT
CASSLELRGPQHF
>-|TRBV2|-|TRBJ1-2
TGTGCCAGCAGTGAAGCGCTTCGGGCAGGGGACTATGGCTACACCTTC
CASSEALRAGDYGYTF
>-|TRBV7-9|TRBD1|TRBJ1-1
TGTGCCAGCAGCTCCGAACCTTACAGGGGTAACACTGAAGCTTTCTTT
CASSSEPYRGNTEAFF
>-|TRBV19|TRBD2|TRBJ2-1
TGTGCCAGTGGGAGGGACGGGGCCTACAATGAGCAGTTCTTC
CASGRDGAYNEQFF
>-|TRBV6-1|-|TRBJ2-5
TGTGCCAGCAGTGAATGGAGGGAGTCCCAGTACTTC
CASSEWRESQYF
>-|TRBV28|-|TRBJ2-3
TGTGCCAGCACCTGGGGCTTACTCACAGATACGCAGTATTTT
CASTWGLLTDTQYF
>few|TRBV9|-|TRBJ1-3
TGTGCCAGCAGCGTAGGTCAGGGGTTGACTGGAAACACCATATATTTT
CASSVGQGLTGNTIYF
>-|TRBV6-4|-|TRBJ1-5
TGTGCCAGCAGTGAATTGGGACTGCTAAATCAGCCCCAGCATTTT
CASSELGLLNQPQHF
>-|TRBV5-4|TRBD2|TRBJ2-1
TGTGCCAGCTCTACCAGCCCAAGCGGGAGAGCAAGCTACAATGAGCAGTTCTTC
CASSTSPSGRASYNEQFF
>-|TRBV27|TRBD2|TRBJ2-1
TGTGCCAGCAGTTCATCGGGACTAGCGGGAGATAATGAGCAGTTCTTC
CASSSSGLAGDNEQFF
>-|TRBV11-2|TRBD1|TRBJ1-2
TGTGCCAGCAGCTTTTCGCTCCGGGACAGGGTCGAGAACTATGGCTACACCTTC
CASSFSLRDRVENYGYTF